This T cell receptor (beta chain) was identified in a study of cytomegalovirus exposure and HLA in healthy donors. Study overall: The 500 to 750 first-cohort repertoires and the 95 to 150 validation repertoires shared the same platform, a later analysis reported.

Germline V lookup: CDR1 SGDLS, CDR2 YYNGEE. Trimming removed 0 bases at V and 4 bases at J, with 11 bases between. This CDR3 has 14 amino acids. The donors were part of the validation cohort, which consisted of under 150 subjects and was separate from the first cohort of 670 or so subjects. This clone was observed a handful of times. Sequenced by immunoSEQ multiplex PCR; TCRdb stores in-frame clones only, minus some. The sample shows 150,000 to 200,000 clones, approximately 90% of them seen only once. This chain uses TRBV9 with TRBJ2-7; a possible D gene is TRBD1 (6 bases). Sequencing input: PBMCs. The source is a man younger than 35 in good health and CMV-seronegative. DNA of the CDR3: TGTGCCAGCAGCGTAGTCGACAGGAGTTACGAGCAGTACTTC. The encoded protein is CASSVVDRSYEQYF. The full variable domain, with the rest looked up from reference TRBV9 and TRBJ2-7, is DSGVTQTPKHLITATGQRVTLRCSPRSGDLSVYWYQQSLDQGLQFLIQYYNGEERAKGNILERFSAQQFPDLHSELNLSSLELGDSALYFCASSVVDRSYEQYFGPGTRLTVT.